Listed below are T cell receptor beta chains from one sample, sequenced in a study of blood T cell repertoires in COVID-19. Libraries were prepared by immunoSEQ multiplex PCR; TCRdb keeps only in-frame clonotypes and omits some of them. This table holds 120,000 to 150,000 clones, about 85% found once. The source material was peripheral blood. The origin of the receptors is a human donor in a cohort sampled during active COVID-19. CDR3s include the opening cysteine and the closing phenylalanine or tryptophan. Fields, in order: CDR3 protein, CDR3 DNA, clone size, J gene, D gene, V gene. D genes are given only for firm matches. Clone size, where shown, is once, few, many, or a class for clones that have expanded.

CASSTDGGRTDTQYF TGTGCCAGCAGCACCGACGGCGGGCGCACAGATACGCAGTATTTT once TRBJ2-3 . TRBV11-1
CASSIDGPAQAGYTF TGTGCCAGTAGTATAGACGGTCCTGCGCAGGCTGGCTACACCTTC . TRBJ1-2 . TRBV19
CASSSQGLGSQHF TGTGCCAGCAGTTCCCAAGGACTCGGTTCCCAGCATTTT . TRBJ1-5 . TRBV6-2/TRBV6-3
CASSLGREGLLGEQYF TGTGCCAGCAGCCTGGGAAGGGAGGGCCTACTGGGCGAGCAGTACTTC . TRBJ2-7 TRBD2 TRBV7-8
CASSPAGGRPETQYF TGTGCCAGCAGCCCGGCGGGGGGGAGGCCGGAGACCCAGTACTTC . TRBJ2-5 TRBD2 TRBV6-4
CASGLPPGYEQYF TGTGCTAGTGGTTTGCCCCCGGGGTACGAGCAGTACTTC . TRBJ2-7 . TRBV12-5
CASSGGGVSTDTQYF TGTGCCAGTAGTGGCGGGGGCGTTAGCACAGATACGCAGTATTTT few TRBJ2-3 . TRBV19
CASALARFFGQYF TGTGCCAGTGCGTTGGCCCGTTTTTTTGGACAATATTTT . TRBJ1-3 . TRBV6-5
CASSIRGTGGFPSNEKLFF TGTGCCAGTAGTATTCGCGGGACAGGGGGCTTTCCGTCTAATGAAAAACTGTTTTTT few TRBJ1-4 TRBD1 TRBV19
CASSLGHANTEAFF TGTGCCAGCAGTTTGGGACATGCGAACACTGAAGCTTTCTTT once TRBJ1-1 . TRBV28
CASSQRQAGGSYEQYF TGCGCCAGCAGCCAACGACAGGCCGGGGGGTCCTACGAGCAGTACTTC . TRBJ2-7 . TRBV4-1
CASSPVGTQYEQYF TGCGCCAGCAGCCCCGTGGGGACTCAATACGAGCAGTACTTC . TRBJ2-7 . TRBV5-1
CASSIISVAGKDGYTF TGTGCCAGTAGTATAATAAGCGTGGCGGGGAAGGATGGCTACACCTTC . TRBJ1-2 . TRBV19
CASSQQGSSGANVLTF TGCGCCAGCAGCCAGCAGGGAAGCTCTGGGGCCAACGTCCTGACTTTC . TRBJ2-6 . TRBV4-3
CAGPRGNEQFF TGTGCCGGCCCGCGGGGAAATGAGCAGTTCTTC . TRBJ2-1 . TRBV5-3
CASNRVSTDTQYF TGTGCCAGCAACAGGGTTAGCACAGATACGCAGTATTTT . TRBJ2-3 . TRBV5-6
CASSFGGSYNSPLHF TGTGCCAGCAGTTTCGGCGGATCCTATAATTCACCCCTCCACTTT . TRBJ1-6 . TRBV6-5
CASSQRGLSAKNIQYF TGTGCCAGCAGCCAAAGGGGACTTTCAGCCAAAAACATTCAGTACTTC . TRBJ2-4 . TRBV3-1/TRBV3-2
CASSYSGGTGQPQHF TGTGCCAGCAGTTACTCGGGGGGGACGGGTCAGCCCCAGCATTTT . TRBJ1-5 . TRBV6-2/TRBV6-3
CASSSGTASGRYEQFF TGTGCCAGCAGCTCGGGGACGGCTAGCGGTAGGTATGAGCAGTTCTTC . TRBJ2-1 TRBD2 TRBV11-3
CSVFRTGHYGYTF TGCAGCGTTTTCCGGACAGGACACTATGGCTACACCTTC . TRBJ1-2 TRBD1 TRBV29-1
CASSQETGKPQHF TGTGCCAGCAGCCAAGAAACAGGGAAGCCCCAGCATTTT . TRBJ1-5 . TRBV3-1/TRBV3-2
CASSLVAGAKETQYF TGTGCCAGCAGCTTGGTAGCGGGGGCGAAAGAGACCCAGTACTTC once TRBJ2-5 TRBD2 TRBV5-4
CSVGIGQGGGHQPQHF TGCAGCGTTGGTATCGGACAGGGAGGAGGGCATCAGCCCCAGCATTTT . TRBJ1-5 TRBD1 TRBV29-1
CASSLSSGGLGEQYF TGTGCCAGCTCACTATCGAGCGGGGGGCTGGGCGAGCAGTACTTC . TRBJ2-7 TRBD2 TRBV18
CASSLDFNYEQYF TGTGCCAGCAGCTTAGACTTCAACTACGAGCAGTACTTC . TRBJ2-7 . TRBV7-8
CATKYSGNTEAFF TGTGCCACTAAGTATTCAGGGAACACTGAAGCTTTCTTT . TRBJ1-1 . TRBV28
CASSPLPGYEQYF TGTGCCAGCTCACCTCTCCCAGGGTACGAGCAGTACTTC . TRBJ2-7 . TRBV2
CASSLLGSGMAKNIQYF TGTGCCAGCAGTTTATTAGGGAGCGGGATGGCCAAAAACATTCAGTACTTC . TRBJ2-4 TRBD2 TRBV28
CSVGRTGKTEAFF TGCAGCGTTGGAAGGACAGGGAAGACTGAAGCTTTCTTT . TRBJ1-1 TRBD1 TRBV29-1
CASSLGQENEKLFF TGTGCCAGCAGCTTAGGACAGGAAAATGAAAAACTGTTTTTT . TRBJ1-4 . TRBV7-6
CASSSLGQNYEQYF TGCGCCAGCAGCTCCCTGGGACAGAACTACGAGCAGTACTTC . TRBJ2-7 TRBD1 TRBV5-1
CASSGGQGAGYEQYF TGTGCCAGCAGTGGGGGACAGGGGGCGGGATACGAGCAGTACTTC . TRBJ2-7 TRBD1 TRBV2
CASSSGGGELFF TGTGCCAGCAGCTCAGGGGGCGGGGAGCTGTTTTTT . TRBJ2-2 TRBD1 TRBV7-2
CASSTPRTGVNYGYTF TGTGCCAGTAGTACCCCCCGAACAGGGGTTAACTATGGCTACACCTTC . TRBJ1-2 TRBD1 TRBV19
CASGPTKAQGNQPQHF TGTGCTAGTGGTCCAACCAAGGCGCAGGGCAATCAGCCCCAGCATTTT . TRBJ1-5 . TRBV12-5
CASSPVGSSYEQYF TGTGCCAGCAGTCCGGTGGGGAGCTCCTACGAGCAGTACTTC . TRBJ2-7 . TRBV27
CASSLDKGDTQYF TGCGCCAGCAGCCTAGACAAGGGGGATACGCAGTATTTT . TRBJ2-3 . TRBV5-1
CASSESVGQYQNGYTF TGTGCCAGCAGTGAATCGGTTGGACAGTATCAAAATGGCTACACCTTC . TRBJ1-2 . TRBV6-1
CASSVVDLGGTEAFF TGTGCCAGCAGCGTAGTGGATCTAGGGGGCACTGAAGCTTTCTTT once TRBJ1-1 . TRBV9
CASSTGQKNIQYF TGCGCCAGCAGCACGGGACAGAAAAACATTCAGTACTTC . TRBJ2-4 TRBD1 TRBV5-1
CASTPGVAGAITDTQYF TGTGCCAGCACCCCCGGTGTTGCGGGGGCCATCACAGATACGCAGTATTTT . TRBJ2-3 . TRBV2